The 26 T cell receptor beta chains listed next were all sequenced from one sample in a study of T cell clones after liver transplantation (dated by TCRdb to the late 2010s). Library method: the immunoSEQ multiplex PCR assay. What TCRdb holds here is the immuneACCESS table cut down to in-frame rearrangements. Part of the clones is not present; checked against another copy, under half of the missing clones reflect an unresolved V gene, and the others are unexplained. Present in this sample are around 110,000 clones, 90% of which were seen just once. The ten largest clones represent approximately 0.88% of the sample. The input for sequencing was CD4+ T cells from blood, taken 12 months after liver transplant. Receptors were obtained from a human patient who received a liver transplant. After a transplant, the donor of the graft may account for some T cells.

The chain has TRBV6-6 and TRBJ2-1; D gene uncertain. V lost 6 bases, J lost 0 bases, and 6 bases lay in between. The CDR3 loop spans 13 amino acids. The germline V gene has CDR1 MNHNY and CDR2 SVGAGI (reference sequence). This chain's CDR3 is CASSPSSYNEQFF. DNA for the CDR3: TGTGCCAGCAGCCCCAGCTCCTACAATGAGCAGTTCTTC.

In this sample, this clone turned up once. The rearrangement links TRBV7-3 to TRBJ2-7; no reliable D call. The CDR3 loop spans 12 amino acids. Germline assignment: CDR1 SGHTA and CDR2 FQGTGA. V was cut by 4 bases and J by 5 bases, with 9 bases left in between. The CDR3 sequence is CASSSGSDEQYF. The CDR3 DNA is TGTGCCAGCAGCTCCGGCTCTGACGAGCAGTACTTC.

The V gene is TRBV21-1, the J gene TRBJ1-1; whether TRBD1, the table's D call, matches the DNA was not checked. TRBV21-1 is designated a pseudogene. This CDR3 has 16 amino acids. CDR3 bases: TGTGCCAGCAGCAAAGAAGAGGGGGTGATGAACACTGAAGCTTTCTTT. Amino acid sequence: CASSKEEGVMNTEAFF.

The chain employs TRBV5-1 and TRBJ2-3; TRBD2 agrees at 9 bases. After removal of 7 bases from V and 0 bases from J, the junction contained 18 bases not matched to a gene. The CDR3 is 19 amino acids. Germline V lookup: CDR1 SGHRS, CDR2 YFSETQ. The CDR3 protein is CASSGGSGRWASSTDTQYF. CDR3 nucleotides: TGCGCCAGCTCCGGTGGTAGCGGGAGATGGGCTAGCAGCACAGATACGCAGTATTTT.

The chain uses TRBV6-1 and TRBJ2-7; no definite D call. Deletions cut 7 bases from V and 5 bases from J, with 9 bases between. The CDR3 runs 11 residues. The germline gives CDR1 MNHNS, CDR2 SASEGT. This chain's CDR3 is CASTQLNEQYF. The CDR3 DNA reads TGTGCCAGCACCCAGCTAAACGAGCAGTACTTC.

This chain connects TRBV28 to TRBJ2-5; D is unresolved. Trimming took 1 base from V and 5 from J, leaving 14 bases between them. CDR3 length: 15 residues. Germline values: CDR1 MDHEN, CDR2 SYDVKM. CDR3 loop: CASSLYRPGRETQYF. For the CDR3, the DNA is TGTGCCAGCAGTTTATATCGTCCCGGGCGGGAGACCCAGTACTTC.

The CDR3, as DNA: TGTGCCAGCAGCACGCACAGGGTTCGCGAGCAGTACTTC. Amino acid sequence: CASSTHRVREQYF. The chain is built from TRBV5-6 and TRBJ2-7; D may be TRBD1 (6 bases). V lost 4 bases to trimming and J lost 6 bases, with 14 bases between them. The CDR3 sequence is 13 residues long. Germline-derived CDR1 and CDR2 are SGHDT and YYEEEE.

CDR3 nucleotides: TGCGCCAGCAGTCTTGAACAGTCGAACACTGAAGCTTTCTTT. Its protein is CASSLEQSNTEAFF. The V gene is TRBV5-1, the J gene TRBJ1-1; no definite D call. CDR3 length: 14 residues. The V gene lost 5 bases and the J gene lost 1 base, with 12 bases spanning the gap. Germline values: CDR1 SGHRS, CDR2 YFSETQ.

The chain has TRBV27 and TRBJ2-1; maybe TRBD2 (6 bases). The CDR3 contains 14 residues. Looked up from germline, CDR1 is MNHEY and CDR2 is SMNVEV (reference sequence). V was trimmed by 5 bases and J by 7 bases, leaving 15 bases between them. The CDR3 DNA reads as TGTGCCAGCAGTCCACTCGGTGGGGGGAATGAGCAGTTCTTC. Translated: CASSPLGGGNEQFF.

CDR3 protein: CASSPPGSRNTIYF. In nucleotides, the CDR3 is TGTGCCAGCAGCCCGCCGGGATCGAGAAACACCATATATTTT. The V and J genes are TRBV14 and TRBJ1-3, with no clear D. Trimming took off 4 bases at V and 5 bases at J, with 12 bases between the two ends. The germline V gene encodes CDR1 SGHDN and CDR2 FVKESK. The CDR3 is made up of 14 amino acids.

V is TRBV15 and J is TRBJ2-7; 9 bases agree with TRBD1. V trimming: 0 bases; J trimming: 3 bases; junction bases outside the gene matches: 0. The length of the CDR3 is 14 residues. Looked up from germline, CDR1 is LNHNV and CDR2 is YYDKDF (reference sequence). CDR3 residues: CATSREGQGYEQYF. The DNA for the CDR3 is TGTGCCACCAGCAGAGAGGGACAGGGCTACGAGCAGTACTTC. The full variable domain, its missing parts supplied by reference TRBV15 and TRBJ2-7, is DAMVIQNPRYQVTQFGKPVTLSCSQTLNHNVMYWYQQKSSQAPKLLFHYYDKDFNNEADTPDNFQSRRPNTSFCFLDIRSPGLGDTAMYLCATSREGQGYEQYFGPGTRLTVT.

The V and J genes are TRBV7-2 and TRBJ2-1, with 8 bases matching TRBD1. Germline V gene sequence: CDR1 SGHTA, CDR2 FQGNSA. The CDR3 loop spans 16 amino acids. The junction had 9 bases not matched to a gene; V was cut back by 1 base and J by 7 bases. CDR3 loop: CASSLGRTGNQNEQFF. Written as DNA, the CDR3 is TGTGCCAGCAGCTTAGGTCGGACAGGGAATCAAAATGAGCAGTTCTTC.

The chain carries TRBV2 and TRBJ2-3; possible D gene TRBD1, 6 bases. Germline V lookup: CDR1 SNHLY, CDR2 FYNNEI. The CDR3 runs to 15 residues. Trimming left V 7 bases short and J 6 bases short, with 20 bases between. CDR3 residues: CASIRTDSRGDTQYF. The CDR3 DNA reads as TGTGCCAGCATTCGGACAGACTCTCGAGGGGATACGCAGTATTTT.

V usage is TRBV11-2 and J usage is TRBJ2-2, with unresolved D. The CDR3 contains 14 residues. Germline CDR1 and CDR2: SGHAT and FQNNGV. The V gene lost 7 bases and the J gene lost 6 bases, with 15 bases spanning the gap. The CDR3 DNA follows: TGTGCCAGCAACTGGGCTAGAGGTTCCGGGGAGCTGTTTTTT. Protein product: CASNWARGSGELFF. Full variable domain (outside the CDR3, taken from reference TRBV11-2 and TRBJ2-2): EAGVAQSPRYKIIEKRQSVAFWCNPISGHATLYWYQQILGQGPKLLIQFQNNGVVDDSQLPKDRFSAERLKGVDSTLKIQPAKLEDSAVYLCASNWARGSGELFFGEGSRLTVL.

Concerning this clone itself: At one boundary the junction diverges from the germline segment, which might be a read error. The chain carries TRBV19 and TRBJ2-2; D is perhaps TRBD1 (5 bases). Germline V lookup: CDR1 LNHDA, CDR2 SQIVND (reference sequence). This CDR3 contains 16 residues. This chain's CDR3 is CASSLDGQTYTGELFF. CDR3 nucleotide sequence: TGTGCCAGTAGTTTAGACGGACAAACATACACCGGGGAGCTGTTTTTT.

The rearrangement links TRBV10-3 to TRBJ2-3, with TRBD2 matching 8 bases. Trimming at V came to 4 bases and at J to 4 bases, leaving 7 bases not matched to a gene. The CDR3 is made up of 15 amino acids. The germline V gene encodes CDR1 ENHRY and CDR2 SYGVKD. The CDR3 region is CAISGNSGAADTQYF. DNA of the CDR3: TGTGCCATCAGTGGGAATAGCGGGGCGGCAGATACGCAGTATTTT.

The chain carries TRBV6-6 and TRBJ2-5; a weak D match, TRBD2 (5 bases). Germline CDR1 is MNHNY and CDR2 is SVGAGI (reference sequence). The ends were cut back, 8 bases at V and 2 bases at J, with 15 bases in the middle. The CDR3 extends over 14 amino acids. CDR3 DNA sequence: TGTGCCAGCGCACGGGATGAAGGTCAAGAGACCCAGTACTTC. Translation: CASARDEGQETQYF.

CDR3 DNA: TGCAGCGTTGGCCTTAGCGGTCGAGCCTACGAGCAGTACTTC. Amino acids: CSVGLSGRAYEQYF. The V and J genes are TRBV29-1 and TRBJ2-7; maybe TRBD2 (6 bases). V was pared by 4 bases and J by 2 bases, with 15 bases between. CDR3 size: 14 residues. Germline V gene data show CDR1 as SQVTM and CDR2 as ANQGSEA.

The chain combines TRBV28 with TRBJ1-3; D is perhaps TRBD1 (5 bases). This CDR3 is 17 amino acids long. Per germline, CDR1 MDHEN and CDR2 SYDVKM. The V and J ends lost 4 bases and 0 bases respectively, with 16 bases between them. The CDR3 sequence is CASSSGTSVASGNTIYF. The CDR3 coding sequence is TGTGCCAGCAGTTCCGGGACCTCGGTGGCCTCTGGAAACACCATATATTTT. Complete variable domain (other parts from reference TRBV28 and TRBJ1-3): DVKVTQSSRYLVKRTGEKVFLECVQDMDHENMFWYRQDPGLGLRLIYFSYDVKMKEKGDIPEGYSVSREKKERFSLILESASTNQTSMYLCASSSGTSVASGNTIYFGEGSWLTVV.

The CDR3 is CASRSPTGELFF. CDR3 nucleotide sequence: TGTGCCAGCAGGAGTCCGACCGGGGAGCTGTTTTTT. The chain has TRBV7-9 and TRBJ2-2; no definite D call. The germline CDR1 and CDR2 sequences are SEHNR and FQNEAQ (reference sequence). The CDR3 is 12 residues long. The germline V and J ends were trimmed by 6 bases and 5 bases, with 7 bases remaining between them. Variable domain in full (rest from reference TRBV7-9 and TRBJ2-2): DTGVSQNPRHKITKRGQNVTFRCDPISEHNRLYWYRQTLGQGPEFLTYFQNEAQLEKSRLLSDRFSAERPKGSFSTLEIQRTEQGDSAMYLCASRSPTGELFFGEGSRLTVL.

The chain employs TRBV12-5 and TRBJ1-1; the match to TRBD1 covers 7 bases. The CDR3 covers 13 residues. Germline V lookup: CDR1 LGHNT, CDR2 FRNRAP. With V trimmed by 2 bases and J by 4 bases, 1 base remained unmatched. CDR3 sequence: CASGLQGGTEAFF. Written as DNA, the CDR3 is TGTGCTAGTGGTTTGCAGGGGGGCACTGAAGCTTTCTTT.

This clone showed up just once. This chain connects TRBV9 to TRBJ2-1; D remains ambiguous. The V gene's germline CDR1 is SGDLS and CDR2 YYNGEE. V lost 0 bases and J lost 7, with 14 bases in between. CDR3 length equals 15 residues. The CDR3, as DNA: TGTGCCAGCAGCGTAGGAGCTAGTATTGCGAATGAGCAGTTCTTC. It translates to CASSVGASIANEQFF.

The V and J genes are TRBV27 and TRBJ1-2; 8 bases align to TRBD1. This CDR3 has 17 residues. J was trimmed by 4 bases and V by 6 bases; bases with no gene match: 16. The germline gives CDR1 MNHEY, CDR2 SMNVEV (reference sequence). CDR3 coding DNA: TGTGCCAGCAGAAGGCTCTACCAGGGGGCGCCGGGCTATGGCTACACCTTC. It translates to CASRRLYQGAPGYGYTF.

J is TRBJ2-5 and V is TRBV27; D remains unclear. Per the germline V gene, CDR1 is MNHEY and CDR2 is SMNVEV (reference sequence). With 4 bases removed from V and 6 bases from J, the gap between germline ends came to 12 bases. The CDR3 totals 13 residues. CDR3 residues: CASSSSIGKTQYF. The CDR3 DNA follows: TGTGCCAGCAGTTCTTCAATAGGCAAGACCCAGTACTTC.

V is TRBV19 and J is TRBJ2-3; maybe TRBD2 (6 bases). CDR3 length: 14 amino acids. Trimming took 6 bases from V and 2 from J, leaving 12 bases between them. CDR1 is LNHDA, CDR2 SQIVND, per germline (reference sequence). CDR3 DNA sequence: TGTGCCAGTAGAGACTTGCGGGACACAGATACGCAGTATTTT. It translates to CASRDLRDTDTQYF. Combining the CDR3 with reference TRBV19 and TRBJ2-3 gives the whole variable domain DGGITQSPKYLFRKEGQNVTLSCEQNLNHDAMYWYRQDPGQGLRLIYYSQIVNDFQKGDIAEGYSVSREKKESFPLTVTSAQKNPTAFYLCASRDLRDTDTQYFGPGTRLTVL.

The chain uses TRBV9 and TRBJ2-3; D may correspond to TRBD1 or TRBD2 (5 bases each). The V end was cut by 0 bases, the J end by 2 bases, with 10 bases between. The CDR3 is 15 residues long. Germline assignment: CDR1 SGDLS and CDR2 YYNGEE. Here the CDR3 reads CASSVGQGDTDTQYF. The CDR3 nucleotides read TGTGCCAGCAGCGTAGGGCAGGGAGACACAGATACGCAGTATTTT.